Listed below are T cell receptor beta chains from one sample, sequenced in a study of regulatory dendritic cells for organ transplantation. Profiling relied on immunoSEQ multiplex PCR, and the TCRdb table lists in-frame clones only, not all of them. The sample consists of tens of thousands of clones, around 84% of them appearing once. The sequencing sample was made of naive CD4+ T cells from blood. The receptor source for this set is a human donor in good health. CDR3s include the opening cysteine and the closing phenylalanine or tryptophan. The order of the fields is clone size, J gene, D gene, V gene, CDR3 protein, CDR3 DNA. A D gene is named only where the DNA matches it firmly. The size entry is marked missing in some rows and otherwise reads once, few, many or a size class.

NA,TRBJ2-1,NA,TRBV7-2,CASSYSGTGYNEQFF,TGTGCCAGCAGCTACTCCGGGACTGGCTACAATGAGCAGTTCTTC
NA,TRBJ2-3,TRBD1,TRBV7-3,CASSLAGDRGPVDTQYF,TGTGCCAGCAGCTTAGCCGGGGACAGGGGGCCGGTAGATACGCAGTATTTT
once,TRBJ1-5,NA,TRBV19,CASSWGEYQPQHF,TGTGCCAGTAGTTGGGGGGAGTATCAGCCCCAGCATTTT
NA,TRBJ2-7,TRBD1,TRBV7-2,CASSRQGSSYEQYF,TGTGCCAGCAGTCGACAGGGCAGCTCCTACGAGCAGTACTTC
NA,TRBJ2-7,NA,TRBV6-1,CASSVTGLYEQYF,TGCGCCAGCAGCGTGACAGGCTTGTACGAGCAGTACTTC
NA,TRBJ2-1,TRBD1,TRBV5-4,CASTYRGRGSWEQFF,TGTGCCAGCACCTACAGGGGGCGCGGGTCATGGGAGCAGTTCTTC
NA,TRBJ2-3,NA,TRBV5-1,CASSASFTDTQYF,TGCGCCAGCAGTGCGAGCTTTACAGATACGCAGTATTTT
NA,TRBJ1-5,NA,TRBV19,CASSINRQSNQPQHF,TGTGCCAGTAGTATAAACAGACAGAGCAATCAGCCCCAGCATTTT
NA,TRBJ1-3,TRBD1,TRBV5-6,CASSPTTGGNTIYF,TGTGCCAGCAGCCCGACGACAGGGGGAAACACCATATATTTT
once,TRBJ2-3,TRBD2,TRBV5-1,CASSLEGLAGGWDTQYF,TGCGCCAGCAGCTTGGAGGGACTAGCGGGGGGCTGGGATACGCAGTATTTT
NA,TRBJ1-2,TRBD1,TRBV19,CASRWTGDVSEGYTF,TGTGCCAGTAGGTGGACAGGGGATGTAAGCGAAGGCTACACCTTC
once,TRBJ2-2,NA,TRBV19,CASREGGTGELFF,TGTGCCAGTAGGGAAGGGGGCACCGGGGAGCTGTTTTTT
NA,TRBJ2-3,TRBD2,TRBV2,CASSFLAGGTDTQYF,TGTGCCAGCAGCTTCTTAGCGGGGGGCACAGATACGCAGTATTTT
once,TRBJ2-2,NA,TRBV6-5,CASRQGGTGELFF,TGTGCCAGCAGGCAGGGGGGCACCGGGGAGCTGTTTTTT
NA,TRBJ1-5,NA,TRBV4-3,CASSLRRGNQPQHF,TGCGCCAGCAGCCTCCGACGGGGAAATCAGCCCCAGCATTTT
NA,TRBJ1-3,NA,TRBV4-3,CASSQEPSSGNTIYF,TGCGCCAGCAGCCAAGAACCCAGTTCTGGAAACACCATATATTTT